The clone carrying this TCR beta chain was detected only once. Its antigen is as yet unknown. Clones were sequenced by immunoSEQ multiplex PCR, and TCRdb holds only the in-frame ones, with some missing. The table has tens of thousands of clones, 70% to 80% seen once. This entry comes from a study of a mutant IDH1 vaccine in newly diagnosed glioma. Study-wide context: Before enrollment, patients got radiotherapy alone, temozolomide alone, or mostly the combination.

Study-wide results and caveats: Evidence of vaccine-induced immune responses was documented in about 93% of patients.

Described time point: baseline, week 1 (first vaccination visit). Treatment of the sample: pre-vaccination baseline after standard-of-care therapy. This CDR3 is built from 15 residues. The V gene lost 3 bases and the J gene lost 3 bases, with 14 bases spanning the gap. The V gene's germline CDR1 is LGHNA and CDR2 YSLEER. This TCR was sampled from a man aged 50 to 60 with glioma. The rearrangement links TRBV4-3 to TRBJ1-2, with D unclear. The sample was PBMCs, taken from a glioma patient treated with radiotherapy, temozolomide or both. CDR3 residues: CASSQASRGDYGYTF. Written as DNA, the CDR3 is TGCGCCAGCAGCCAGGCCTCACGGGGTGACTATGGCTACACCTTC.